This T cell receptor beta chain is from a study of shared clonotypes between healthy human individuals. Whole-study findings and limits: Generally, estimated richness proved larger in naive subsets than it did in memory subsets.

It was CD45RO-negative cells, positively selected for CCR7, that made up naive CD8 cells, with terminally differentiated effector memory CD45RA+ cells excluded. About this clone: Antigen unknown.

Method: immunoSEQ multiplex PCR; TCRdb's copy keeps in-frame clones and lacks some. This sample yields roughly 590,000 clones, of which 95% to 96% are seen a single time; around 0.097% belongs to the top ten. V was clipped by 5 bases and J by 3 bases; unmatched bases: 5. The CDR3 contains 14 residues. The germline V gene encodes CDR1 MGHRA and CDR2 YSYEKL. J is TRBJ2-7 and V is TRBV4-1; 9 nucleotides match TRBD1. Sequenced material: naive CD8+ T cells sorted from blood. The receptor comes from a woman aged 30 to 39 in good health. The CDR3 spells CASSDGTGFYEQYF. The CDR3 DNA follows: TGCGCCAGCAGCGACGGGACAGGGTTCTACGAGCAGTACTTC.